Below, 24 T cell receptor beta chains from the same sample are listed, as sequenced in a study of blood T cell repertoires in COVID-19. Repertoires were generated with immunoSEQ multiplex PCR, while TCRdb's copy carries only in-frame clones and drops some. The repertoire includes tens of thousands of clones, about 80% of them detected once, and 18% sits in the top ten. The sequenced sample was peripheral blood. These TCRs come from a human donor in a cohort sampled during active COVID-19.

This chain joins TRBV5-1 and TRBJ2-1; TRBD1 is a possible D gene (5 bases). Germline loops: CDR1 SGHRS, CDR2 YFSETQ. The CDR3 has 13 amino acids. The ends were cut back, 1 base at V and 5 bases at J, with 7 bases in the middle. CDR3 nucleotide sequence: TGCGCCAGCAGCTTGCAGGGAAACAATGAGCAGTTCTTC. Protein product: CASSLQGNNEQFF.

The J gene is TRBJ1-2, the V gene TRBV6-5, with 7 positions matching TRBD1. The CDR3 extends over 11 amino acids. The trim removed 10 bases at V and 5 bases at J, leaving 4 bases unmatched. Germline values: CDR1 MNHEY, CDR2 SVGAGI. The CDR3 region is CATGTDYGYTF. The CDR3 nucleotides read TGTGCCACCGGGACAGATTATGGCTACACCTTC.

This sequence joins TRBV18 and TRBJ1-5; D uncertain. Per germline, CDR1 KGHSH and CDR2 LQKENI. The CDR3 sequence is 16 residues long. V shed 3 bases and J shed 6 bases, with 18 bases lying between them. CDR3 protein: CASSPGMIDLGQPQHF. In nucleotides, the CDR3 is TGTGCCAGCTCACCGGGCATGATAGATCTGGGTCAGCCCCAGCATTTT. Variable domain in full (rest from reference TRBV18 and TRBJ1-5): NAGVMQNPRHLVRRRGQEARLRCSPMKGHSHVYWYRQLPEEGLKFMVYLQKENIIDESGMPKERFSAEFPKEGPSILRIQQVVRGDSAAYFCASSPGMIDLGQPQHFGDGTRLSIL.

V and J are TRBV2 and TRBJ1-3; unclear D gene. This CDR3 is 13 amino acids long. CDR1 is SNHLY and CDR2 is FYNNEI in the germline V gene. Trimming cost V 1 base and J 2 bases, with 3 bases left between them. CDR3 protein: CASSEGTGNTIYF. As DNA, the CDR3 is TGTGCCAGCAGTGAAGGTACTGGAAACACCATATATTTT.

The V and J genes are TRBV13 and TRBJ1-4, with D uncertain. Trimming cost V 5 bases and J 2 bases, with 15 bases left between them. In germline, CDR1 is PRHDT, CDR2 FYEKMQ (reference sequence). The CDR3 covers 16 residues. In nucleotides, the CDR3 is TGTGCCAGCAGCCTACTGGAGGCGGGGACTAATGAAAAACTGTTTTTT. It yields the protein CASSLLEAGTNEKLFF.

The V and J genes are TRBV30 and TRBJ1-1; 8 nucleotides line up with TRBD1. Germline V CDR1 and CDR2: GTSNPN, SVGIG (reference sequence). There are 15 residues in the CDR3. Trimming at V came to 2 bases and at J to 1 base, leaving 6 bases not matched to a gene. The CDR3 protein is CAWSIQGARNTEAFF. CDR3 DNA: TGTGCCTGGAGTATCCAGGGGGCCAGGAACACTGAAGCTTTCTTT.

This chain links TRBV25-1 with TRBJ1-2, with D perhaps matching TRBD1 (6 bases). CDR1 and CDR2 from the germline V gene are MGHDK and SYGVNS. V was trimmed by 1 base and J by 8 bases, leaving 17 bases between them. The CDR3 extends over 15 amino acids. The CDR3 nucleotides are TGTGCCAGCAGTGAATTGGGGGCTTCCCTCCGGGGCTACACCTTC. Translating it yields CASSELGASLRGYTF.

The CDR3 sequence: CASSERRTDYGYTF. The DNA of the CDR3 is TGTGCCAGCAGTGAAAGGAGGACAGACTATGGCTACACCTTC. The chain recombines TRBV2 with TRBJ1-2; maybe TRBD1 (6 bases). CDR3 length: 14 residues. V dropped 2 bases and J dropped 3 bases, with 10 bases sitting between them. Germline CDR1 is SNHLY and CDR2 is FYNNEI.

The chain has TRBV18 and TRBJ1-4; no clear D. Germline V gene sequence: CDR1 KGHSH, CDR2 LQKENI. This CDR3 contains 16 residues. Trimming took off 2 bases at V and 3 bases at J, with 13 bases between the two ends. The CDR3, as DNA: TGTGCCAGCTCACCAAATCGCCAGGCCTCTAATGAAAAACTGTTTTTT. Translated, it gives CASSPNRQASNEKLFF.

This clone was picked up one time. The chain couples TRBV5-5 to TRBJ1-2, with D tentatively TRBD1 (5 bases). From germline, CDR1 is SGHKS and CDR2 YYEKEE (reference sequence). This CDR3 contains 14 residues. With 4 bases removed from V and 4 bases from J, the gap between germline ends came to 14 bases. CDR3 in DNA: TGTGCCAGCAGCGGGGCGCAGAACTCCTATGGCTACACCTTC. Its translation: CASSGAQNSYGYTF.

CDR3 in DNA: TGTGCCAGCAGCCGGCTAAGGGATTCGGGGACTGAAGCTTTCTTT. As protein: CASSRLRDSGTEAFF. This chain uses TRBV7-6 with TRBJ1-1; no clear D gene. The CDR3 is made up of 15 amino acids. Per germline, CDR1 SGHVS and CDR2 FNYEAQ. Between the trimmed V and J ends, which lost 5 bases and 5 bases, there was a span of 18 bases.

The CDR3 DNA follows: TGTGCCAGCAGCCCCTGGGGGCAAGACTCCTACGAGCAGTACTTC. Translating gives CASSPWGQDSYEQYF. The chain uses TRBV7-9 and TRBJ2-7, with a weak D call TRBD1 (6 bases). Between the trimmed V and J ends, which lost 5 bases and 0 bases, there was a span of 14 bases. CDR1 is SEHNR and CDR2 is FQNEAQ in the germline V gene (reference sequence). The CDR3 is 15 residues long. Combining the CDR3 with reference TRBV7-9 and TRBJ2-7 gives the whole variable domain DTGVSQNPRHKITKRGQNVTFRCDPISEHNRLYWYRQTLGQGPEFLTYFQNEAQLEKSRLLSDRFSAERPKGSFSTLEIQRTEQGDSAMYLCASSPWGQDSYEQYFGPGTRLTVT.

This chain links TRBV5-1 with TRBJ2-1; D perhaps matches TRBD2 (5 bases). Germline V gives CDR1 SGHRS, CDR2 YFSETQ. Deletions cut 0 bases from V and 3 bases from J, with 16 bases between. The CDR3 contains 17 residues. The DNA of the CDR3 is TGCGCCAGCAGCTTGGCCTCTCGGGGAGCCGGCTACAATGAGCAGTTCTTC. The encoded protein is CASSLASRGAGYNEQFF.

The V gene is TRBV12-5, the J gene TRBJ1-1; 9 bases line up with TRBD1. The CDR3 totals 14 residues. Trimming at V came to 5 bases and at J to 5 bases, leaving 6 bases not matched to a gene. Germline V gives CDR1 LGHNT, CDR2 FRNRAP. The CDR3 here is CASGAPGQGTEAFF. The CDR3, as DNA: TGTGCTAGTGGTGCCCCGGGACAGGGAACTGAAGCTTTCTTT.

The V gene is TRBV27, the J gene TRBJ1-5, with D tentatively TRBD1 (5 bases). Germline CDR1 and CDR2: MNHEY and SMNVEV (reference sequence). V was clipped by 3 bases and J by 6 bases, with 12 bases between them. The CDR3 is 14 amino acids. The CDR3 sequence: CASSFGQDIQPQHF. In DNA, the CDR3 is TGTGCCAGCAGTTTCGGGCAGGACATTCAGCCCCAGCATTTT.

The CDR3 loop is CASSQDFRAGSPLHF. The CDR3 nucleotides are TGTGCCAGCAGCCAAGATTTCAGAGCCGGGTCACCCCTCCACTTT. The chain carries TRBV3-1 (or the pseudogene TRBV3-2) and TRBJ1-6; D uncertain. From germline, CDR1 is LGHDT and CDR2 YNNKEL (reference sequence). The CDR3 extends over 15 amino acids. Trimming took 0 bases from V and 10 from J, leaving 13 bases between them.

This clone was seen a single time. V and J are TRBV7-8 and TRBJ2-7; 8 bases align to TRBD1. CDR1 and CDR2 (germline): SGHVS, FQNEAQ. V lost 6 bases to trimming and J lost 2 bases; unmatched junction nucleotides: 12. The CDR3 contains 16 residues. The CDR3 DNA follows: TGTGCCAGCAGATCCGGGACAGGCCTCCGAACCTACGAGCAGTACTTC. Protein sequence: CASRSGTGLRTYEQYF.

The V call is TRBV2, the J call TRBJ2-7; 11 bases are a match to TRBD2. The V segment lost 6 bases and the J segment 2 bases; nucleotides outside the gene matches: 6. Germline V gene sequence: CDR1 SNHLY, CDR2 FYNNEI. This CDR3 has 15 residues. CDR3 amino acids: CASRLLSGGAYEQYF. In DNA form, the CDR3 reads TGTGCCAGCAGACTTCTTAGCGGGGGGGCCTACGAGCAGTACTTC.

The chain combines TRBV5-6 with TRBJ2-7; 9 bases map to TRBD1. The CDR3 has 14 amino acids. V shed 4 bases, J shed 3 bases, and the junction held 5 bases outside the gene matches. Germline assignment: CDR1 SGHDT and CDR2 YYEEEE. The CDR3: CASSRPGQGYEQYF. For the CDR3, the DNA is TGTGCCAGCAGCAGACCGGGACAGGGCTACGAGCAGTACTTC.

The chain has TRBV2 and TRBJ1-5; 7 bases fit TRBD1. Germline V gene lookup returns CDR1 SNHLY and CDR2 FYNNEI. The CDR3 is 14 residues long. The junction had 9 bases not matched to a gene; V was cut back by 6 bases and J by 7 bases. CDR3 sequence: CASRDTGARQPQHF. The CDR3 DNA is TGTGCCAGCAGGGATACAGGGGCCCGACAGCCCCAGCATTTT.

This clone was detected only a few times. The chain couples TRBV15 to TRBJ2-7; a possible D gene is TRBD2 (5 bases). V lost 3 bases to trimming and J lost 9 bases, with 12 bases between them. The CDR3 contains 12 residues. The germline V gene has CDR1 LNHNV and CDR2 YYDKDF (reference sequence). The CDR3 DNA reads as TGTGCCACCAGCAGGAGGGAAGGGTGGCAGTACTTC. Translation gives CATSRREGWQYF.

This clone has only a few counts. CDR3: CASSLKGGSTEAFF. Here the CDR3 DNA reads TGTGCCAGCAGTTTAAAGGGGGGGAGCACTGAAGCTTTCTTT. This chain links TRBV27 with TRBJ1-1; the D gene is possibly TRBD1 (6 bases). Germline V lookup: CDR1 MNHEY, CDR2 SMNVEV (reference sequence). Trimming pared 2 bases from V and 4 bases from J, leaving 11 bases between. The CDR3 is made up of 14 amino acids.

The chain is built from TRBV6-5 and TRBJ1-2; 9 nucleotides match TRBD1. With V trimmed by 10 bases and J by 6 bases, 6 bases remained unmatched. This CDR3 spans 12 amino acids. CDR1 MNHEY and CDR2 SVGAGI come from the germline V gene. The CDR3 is CATLGTGNGYTF. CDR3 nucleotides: TGTGCCACACTCGGGACAGGGAATGGCTACACCTTC.

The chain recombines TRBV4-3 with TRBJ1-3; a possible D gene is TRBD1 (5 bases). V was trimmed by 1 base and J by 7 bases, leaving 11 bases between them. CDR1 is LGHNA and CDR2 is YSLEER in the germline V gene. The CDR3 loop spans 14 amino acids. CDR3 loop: CASSQGSGWNTIYF. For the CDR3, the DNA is TGCGCCAGCAGCCAAGGATCAGGGTGGAACACCATATATTTT.